The 17 T cell receptor beta chains listed next were all sequenced from one sample in a study of shared clonotypes between healthy human individuals. Produced via immunoSEQ multiplex PCR; TCRdb's table is partial and in-frame only. Of 1.5 million to 2.5 million clones listed, just under 95% were seen once; the top ten hold more than 0.9%. Naive CD8 isolation took CD45RO-negative cells positively selected for CCR7 and excluded terminally differentiated effector memory CD45RA+ cells. Sample: naive CD8+ T cells sorted from blood. The receptors originated from a man between 18 and 35 years old in good health.

The chain joins TRBV2 to TRBJ2-5; 8 nucleotides agree with TRBD2. Germline loops: CDR1 SNHLY, CDR2 FYNNEI. This CDR3 comprises 16 residues. J lost 0 bases, V lost 3 bases, and 6 bases had no gene match. In DNA, the CDR3 is TGTGCCAGCAGTGATCCGACTAGCGCGAACCAAGAGACCCAGTACTTC. This gives the protein CASSDPTSANQETQYF.

V and J are TRBV30 and TRBJ2-3; 12 positions agree with TRBD2. This CDR3 has 16 residues. J lost 4 bases, V lost 5 bases, and 10 bases had no gene match. Germline CDR1 GTSNPN, CDR2 SVGIG (reference sequence). The CDR3 sequence is CAWSIGTSGFSDTQYF. As DNA, the CDR3 is TGTGCCTGGTCGATCGGGACTAGCGGGTTCTCAGATACGCAGTATTTT.

The chain couples TRBV6-1 to TRBJ2-1, with D unresolved. CDR3 length: 17 residues. The V and J ends lost 3 bases and 0 bases respectively, with 15 bases between them. Germline assignment: CDR1 MNHNS and CDR2 SASEGT. This chain's CDR3 is CASSDYERAFSYNEQFF. The DNA of the CDR3 is TGTGCCAGCAGTGATTATGAGCGCGCGTTCTCCTACAATGAGCAGTTCTTC.

The CDR3 reads CASSTGGYEQYF. CDR3 nucleotide sequence: TGTGCCAGCAGCACCGGGGGCTACGAGCAGTACTTC. The J gene is TRBJ2-7, the V gene TRBV9; D possibly corresponds to TRBD2 (6 bases). V shed 4 bases and J shed 3 bases, with 8 bases lying between them. CDR3 length equals 12 residues. Germline loops: CDR1 SGDLS, CDR2 YYNGEE. Combining the CDR3 with reference TRBV9 and TRBJ2-7 gives the whole variable domain DSGVTQTPKHLITATGQRVTLRCSPRSGDLSVYWYQQSLDQGLQFLIQYYNGEERAKGNILERFSAQQFPDLHSELNLSSLELGDSALYFCASSTGGYEQYFGPGTRLTVT.

The chain recombines TRBV18 with TRBJ1-6; 8 bases map to TRBD1. Germline CDR1 is KGHSH and CDR2 is LQKENI. Trimming took 0 bases from V and 10 from J; bases not matched to a gene: 8. The CDR3 loop spans 16 amino acids. The CDR3 DNA reads TGTGCCAGCTCACCACCGGTTACAGGGGGTCGGTCACCCCTCCACTTT. As protein: CASSPPVTGGRSPLHF.

This clone came up once. The chain joins TRBV29-1 to TRBJ2-1, with D possibly TRBD2 on 5 matching bases. This CDR3 has 14 amino acids. Trimming left V 2 bases short and J 3 bases short, with 11 bases between. Looked up from germline, CDR1 is SQVTM and CDR2 is ANQGSEA. CDR3: CSVEMRGLYNEQFF. The CDR3, as DNA: TGCAGCGTTGAAATGCGCGGGCTCTACAATGAGCAGTTCTTC.

The rearrangement joins TRBV4-1 to TRBJ2-7, with 13 bases identical to TRBD2. The germline V gene encodes CDR1 MGHRA and CDR2 YSYEKL. After removal of 0 bases from V and 2 bases from J, the junction contained 7 bases not matched to a gene. The CDR3 is 18 residues long. The CDR3: CASSQEDRGTSGTYEQYF. For the CDR3, the DNA is TGCGCCAGCAGCCAAGAGGACCGCGGGACTAGCGGGACCTACGAGCAGTACTTC.

J is TRBJ2-5 and V is TRBV27; 9 nucleotides match TRBD2. The ends lost 6 bases at V and 5 bases at J; junction bases unmatched: 7. CDR1 is MNHEY, CDR2 SMNVEV, per germline (reference sequence). CDR3 size: 14 residues. The CDR3 DNA follows: TGTGCCAGCAGATTGCGGGGGGGTATCGAGACCCAGTACTTC. Translated, it gives CASRLRGGIETQYF.

V usage is TRBV9 and J usage is TRBJ2-3, with D perhaps matching TRBD1 or TRBD2 (5 bases each). This CDR3 is 14 amino acids long. Germline CDR1 is SGDLS and CDR2 is YYNGEE. The V end was cut by 3 bases, the J end by 4 bases, with 12 bases between. The CDR3 here is CASSDRDPADTQYF. DNA of the CDR3: TGTGCCAGCAGCGACCGGGACCCTGCAGATACGCAGTATTTT.

The genes are TRBV6-5 and TRBJ2-5; 10 bases are a match to TRBD2. Germline V gene sequence: CDR1 MNHEY, CDR2 SVGAGI. CDR3 length: 15 amino acids. Trimming took 6 bases from V and 5 from J; bases not matched to a gene: 9. CDR3 region: CASSTSGGAAETQYF. CDR3 nucleotides: TGTGCCAGCAGCACCAGCGGGGGGGCCGCCGAGACCCAGTACTTC.

J is TRBJ1-4 and V is TRBV9; 7 bases line up with TRBD1. CDR3 size: 15 residues. Germline CDR1 is SGDLS and CDR2 is YYNGEE. V gave up 4 bases and J gave up 8 bases; unmatched junction bases: 11. The CDR3 nucleotides are TGTGCCAGCAGCACTACCGGGACAGTAAAGGAAAAACTGTTTTTT. Translating it yields CASSTTGTVKEKLFF.

The chain employs TRBV29-1 and TRBJ2-4; either TRBD1 or TRBD2 may supply D (5 bases each). The germline V gene has CDR1 SQVTM and CDR2 ANQGSEA. The CDR3 spans 12 residues. V lost 7 bases and J 5 bases, leaving 12 bases between the germline ends. DNA of the CDR3: TGCAGCGCGGACCTGGGGGAAAACATTCAGTACTTC. Protein product: CSADLGENIQYF. The full variable domain, its missing parts supplied by reference TRBV29-1 and TRBJ2-4, is SAVISQKPSRDICQRGTSLTIQCQVDSQVTMMFWYRQQPGQSLTLIATANQGSEATYESGFVIDKFPISRPNLTFSTLTVSNMSPEDSSIYLCSADLGENIQYFGAGTRLSVL.

The chain links TRBV2 to TRBJ2-7; 7 positions match TRBD1. This CDR3 is 13 amino acids long. Germline V gene lookup returns CDR1 SNHLY and CDR2 FYNNEI. V lost 6 bases and J lost 3; bases outside the gene matches: 5. CDR3 loop: CASSPDRNYEQYF. In nucleotides, the CDR3 is TGTGCCAGCAGCCCGGACAGGAACTACGAGCAGTACTTC.

The chain combines TRBV4-1 with TRBJ2-7; 13 bases are a match to TRBD2. The CDR3 sequence is 15 residues long. Germline V CDR1 and CDR2: MGHRA, YSYEKL. V dropped 5 bases and J dropped 6; count of bases not matched to a gene: 7. The CDR3 coding sequence is TGCGCCAGCAGCTCTGGACTAGCGGGGGTTATCGAGCAGTACTTC. It codes for CASSSGLAGVIEQYF.

The V and J genes are TRBV13 and TRBJ2-1; possible D gene TRBD2, 6 bases. The CDR3 loop spans 14 amino acids. Germline V CDR1 and CDR2: PRHDT, FYEKMQ (reference sequence). Trimming stripped 0 bases from V and 8 bases from J, with 11 bases between. The CDR3 region has the DNA TGTGCCAGCAGCTTAGGTGGGAGGAGGGATGAGCAGTTCTTC. Translation gives CASSLGGRRDEQFF.

The rearrangement joins TRBV11-2 to TRBJ2-5; 8 nucleotides match TRBD2. Trimming cost V 6 bases and J 3 bases; bases outside gene matches: 6. The CDR3 runs 14 residues. The germline V gene encodes CDR1 SGHAT and CDR2 FQNNGV. DNA for the CDR3: TGTGCCAGCAGACGGGAGGGGATGGAAGAGACCCAGTACTTC. This gives the protein CASRREGMEETQYF.

This clone was seen only once. The chain links TRBV2 to TRBJ1-1, with D unclear. There are 15 residues in the CDR3. Germline loops: CDR1 SNHLY, CDR2 FYNNEI. V was clipped by 4 bases and J by 1 base, with 13 bases between them. The CDR3 coding sequence is TGTGCCAGCAGTGCTCACTGGGAGGAGAACACTGAAGCTTTCTTT. Protein: CASSAHWEENTEAFF.